A selection of T cell receptor beta chains follows, all from one sample in a study of cytomegalovirus exposure and HLA in healthy donors. Repertoires were generated with immunoSEQ multiplex PCR, while TCRdb's copy carries only in-frame clones and drops some. Of more than 130,000 clones detected, around 76% appear once; the ten largest clones hold 2.8%. Sequencing input: PBMCs. Receptors originate from a male donor in good health and CMV-seronegative. Each CDR3 is given with its conserved first and last residue. D genes are given only for firm matches. The listing skips clone size in some rows; elsewhere it reads once, few, many or a size class.

size	length	V	D	J	DNA	CDR3
few	13	TRBV5-8	NA	TRBJ2-7	TGTGCCAGCAGCTTGTTTCTGTTCTCCGAGCAGTACTTC	CASSLFLFSEQYF
NA	16	TRBV19	NA	TRBJ1-1	TGTGCCAGTTGCGAGGCCACAAGAATGACGGGGACTGAAGCTTTCTTT	CASCEATRMTGTEAFF
NA	20	TRBV30	TRBD2	TRBJ2-1	TGTGCCTGGAGTGTACTACTTAATTGGGGACTAGCGGGAGGGTCTCCTGAGCAGTTCTTC	CAWSVLLNWGLAGGSPEQFF
NA	15	TRBV9	NA	TRBJ2-4	TGTTCCAGCAGCGTAGACACTAGAGCCAAAAACATTCAGTACTTC	CSSSVDTRAKNIQYF
NA	15	TRBV10-3	NA	TRBJ2-2	TGTGCCATCAGTCACGGGACTCCCACCACCGGGGAGCTGTTTTTT	CAISHGTPTTGELFF
NA	14	TRBV5-1	NA	TRBJ1-2	TGCGCCAGCAGCTTCGATGGGGGGGCGAAGGGCTACACCTTC	CASSFDGGAKGYTF
few	14	TRBV27	NA	TRBJ1-2	TGTGCCAGCAGCTTTCGTACAAGCGGCTATGGCTACACCTTC	CASSFRTSGYGYTF
few	13	TRBV7-3	NA	TRBJ1-1	TGTGCCAGCAGCTTATTTTCTGACACTGAAGCTTTCTTT	CASSLFSDTEAFF
NA	13	TRBV5-4	NA	TRBJ1-2	TGTGCCAGCTACGAGGGGGAGAACTATGGCTACACCTTC	CASYEGENYGYTF
NA	19	TRBV21-1	NA	TRBJ1-4	TGTGCCAGCAGCATTCGTCCCGGACAGGGGCGCCTATCGGGTGAAAAACTGTTTTTT	CASSIRPGQGRLSGEKLFF
NA	15	TRBV15	TRBD1	TRBJ2-7	TGTGCCACCAGCAGAGCCGGGACAGGGGTTTACGAGCAGTACTTC	CATSRAGTGVYEQYF
NA	20	TRBV30	TRBD2	TRBJ2-3	TGTGCCTGGAGTGGTAAATACGGGACTAGCGGGGGGGGCCGCACAGATACGCAGTATTTT	CAWSGKYGTSGGGRTDTQYF
NA	15	TRBV5-4	NA	TRBJ1-1	TGTGCCAGCAGCTTTGTAGGACAGATGAACACTGAAGCTTTCTTT	CASSFVGQMNTEAFF
NA	17	TRBV30	TRBD2	TRBJ2-1	TGTGCCTGGCGGAGGACTAGCGGGGGTTATACCTACAATGAGCAGTTCTTC	CAWRRTSGGYTYNEQFF
once	14	TRBV7-3	NA	TRBJ2-7	TGTGCCAGCAGCGAGGACAGTATGTCCTACGAGCAGTACTTC	CASSEDSMSYEQYF
NA	13	TRBV7-3	NA	TRBJ1-2	TGTGCCAGCAGCTTAGACCCGGGATATGGCTACACCTTC	CASSLDPGYGYTF
NA	15	TRBV4-1	NA	TRBJ2-7	TGCGCCAGCAGCCAAGATTATCCTCAGGGATACGAGCAGTACTTC	CASSQDYPQGYEQYF
NA	12	TRBV28	NA	TRBJ2-7	TGTGCCAGCAGTTTGAGTAGGGGGGAGCAGTACTTC	CASSLSRGEQYF
NA	14	TRBV4-3	NA	TRBJ2-1	TGCGCCAGCAGCCGCCGCCTCCGAGCGGATGAGCAGTTCTTC	CASSRRLRADEQFF
NA	14	TRBV9	NA	TRBJ1-1	TGTGCCAGCAGCGTGGGGGGTCAGAGCACTGAAGCTTTCTTT	CASSVGGQSTEAFF
NA	12	TRBV2	NA	TRBJ1-5	TGTGCCAGCAGGGGGGCGGGTCAGCCCCAGCATTTT	CASRGAGQPQHF
NA	19	TRBV12-5	NA	TRBJ1-5	TGTGCTAGTGGTTTGGTACAGAAAGGGGGGAGGGCTAGCAATCAGCCCCAGCATTTT	CASGLVQKGGRASNQPQHF